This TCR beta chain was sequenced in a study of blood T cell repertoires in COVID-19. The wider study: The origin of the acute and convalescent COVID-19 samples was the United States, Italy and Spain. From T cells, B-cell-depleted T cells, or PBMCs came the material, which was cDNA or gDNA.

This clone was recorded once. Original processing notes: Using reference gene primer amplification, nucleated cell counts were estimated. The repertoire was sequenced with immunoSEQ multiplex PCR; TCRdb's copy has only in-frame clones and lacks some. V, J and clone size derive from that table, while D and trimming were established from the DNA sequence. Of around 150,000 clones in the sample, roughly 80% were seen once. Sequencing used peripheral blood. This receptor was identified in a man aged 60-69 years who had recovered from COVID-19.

As DNA, the CDR3 is TGCGCCAGCAGCCTCGGGACACTCTACGAGCAGTACTTC. Protein: CASSLGTLYEQYF. The V gene is TRBV4-1, the J gene TRBJ2-7; tentatively, D is TRBD1 (6 bases). CDR1 and CDR2 from the germline V gene are MGHRA and YSYEKL. Trimming left V 4 bases short and J 3 bases short, with 10 bases between. This CDR3 has 13 amino acids.